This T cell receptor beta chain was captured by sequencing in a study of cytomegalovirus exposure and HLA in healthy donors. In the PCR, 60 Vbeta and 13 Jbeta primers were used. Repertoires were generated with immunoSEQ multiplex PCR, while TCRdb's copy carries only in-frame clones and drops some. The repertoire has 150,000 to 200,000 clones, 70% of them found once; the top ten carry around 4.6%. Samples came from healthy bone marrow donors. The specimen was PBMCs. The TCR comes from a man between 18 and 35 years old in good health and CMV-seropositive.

The CDR3 DNA reads TGTGCCAGCAGCGTAGTAGGACAGGGGGCCTCCCCTGCTTTCTTT. Translated, it gives CASSVVGQGASPAFF. This chain links TRBV9 with TRBJ1-1, with 11 bases that match TRBD1. The CDR3 length is 15 residues. The germline CDR1 and CDR2 sequences are SGDLS and YYNGEE. The ends lost 0 bases at V and 11 bases at J; junction bases unmatched: 9.